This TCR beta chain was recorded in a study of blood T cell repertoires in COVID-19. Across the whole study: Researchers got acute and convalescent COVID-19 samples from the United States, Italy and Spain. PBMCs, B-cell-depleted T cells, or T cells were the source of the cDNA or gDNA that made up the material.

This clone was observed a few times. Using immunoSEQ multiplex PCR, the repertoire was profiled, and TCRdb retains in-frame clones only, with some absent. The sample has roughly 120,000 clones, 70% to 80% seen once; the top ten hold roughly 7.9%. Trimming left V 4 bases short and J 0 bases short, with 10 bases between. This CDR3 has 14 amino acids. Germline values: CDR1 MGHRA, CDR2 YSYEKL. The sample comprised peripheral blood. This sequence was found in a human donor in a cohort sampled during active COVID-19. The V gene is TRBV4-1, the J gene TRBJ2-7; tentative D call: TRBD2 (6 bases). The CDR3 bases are TGCGCCAGCAGCCTCGAGGAGGGCTCCTACGAGCAGTACTTC. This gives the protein CASSLEEGSYEQYF.